These T cell receptor beta chains were read from a single sample in a study of cytomegalovirus exposure and HLA in healthy donors. Clones were sequenced by immunoSEQ multiplex PCR, and TCRdb holds only the in-frame ones, with some missing. The sample consists of 150,000 to 200,000 clones, over 70% of them appearing once. Sample: PBMCs. The receptors derive from a boy between 2 and 10 years old in good health and CMV-seronegative. CDR3s include the opening cysteine and the closing phenylalanine or tryptophan. A D gene is named only where the DNA matches it firmly. Clone sizes are given selectively: once, few, many, or a class where the clone is expanded.

TRBJ1-2 | . | TRBV29-1 | . | CSVEGQAPYGYTF | TGCAGCGTTGAAGGCCAGGCCCCTTATGGCTACACCTTC
TRBJ1-2 | . | TRBV15 | TRBD1 | CATSGGQGYGYTF | TGTGCCACCAGCGGCGGACAGGGCTATGGCTACACCTTC
TRBJ1-1 | few | TRBV2 | TRBD1 | CASSPIATGAIEAFF | TGTGCCAGCAGCCCCATCGCGACAGGGGCCATCGAAGCTTTCTTT
TRBJ1-4 | . | TRBV7-9 | . | CASSTPGQVNEKLFF | TGTGCCAGCAGCACACCGGGACAAGTTAATGAAAAACTGTTTTTT
TRBJ1-4 | few | TRBV19 | TRBD1 | CASHRGRYEKLFF | TGTGCCAGTCACAGGGGGCGTTATGAAAAACTGTTTTTT
TRBJ2-3 | . | TRBV7-2 | TRBD2 | CASSSPSGLARTDTQYF | TGTGCCAGCAGCTCTCCGTCCGGACTAGCGAGGACAGATACGCAGTATTTT
TRBJ2-4 | few | TRBV30 | TRBD1 | CAWSVGTGTGKNIQYF | TGTGCCTGGAGTGTGGGCACCGGGACAGGGAAAAACATTCAGTACTTC
TRBJ1-5 | . | TRBV2 | . | CASSAVIKPGTYQHF | TGTGCCAGCAGTGCCGTAATAAAACCCGGGACTTACCAGCATTTT
TRBJ1-1 | . | TRBV15 | TRBD1 | CATSRVAAGGSEAFF | TGTGCCACCAGCAGAGTAGCGGCAGGGGGCTCTGAAGCTTTCTTT
TRBJ1-1 | . | TRBV6-1 | TRBD1 | CASRRDRNTEAFF | TGTGCCAGCAGAAGGGACAGGAACACTGAAGCTTTCTTT
TRBJ1-2 | . | TRBV19 | . | CASSLGQFNHGYTF | TGTGCCAGTAGTTTAGGACAGTTCAACCATGGCTACACCTTC
TRBJ2-7 | once | TRBV9 | . | CASSVTDGDEQYF | TGTGCCAGCAGCGTGACCGATGGAGACGAGCAGTACTTC
TRBJ2-1 | . | TRBV27 | . | CASSLTADNEQFF | TGTGCCAGCAGTCTTACAGCAGACAATGAGCAGTTCTTC
TRBJ1-1 | . | TRBV20-1 | . | CSATLRTEAFF | TGCAGTGCCACTCTTCGGACTGAAGCTTTCTTT
TRBJ2-1 | . | TRBV9 | TRBD2 | CASSVDLAAGNEQFF | TGTGCCAGCAGCGTAGACCTAGCGGCTGGCAATGAGCAGTTCTTC
TRBJ2-7 | once | TRBV7-8 | TRBD2 | CASSPRGGGIYEQYF | TGTGCCAGCAGCCCCCGGGGCGGGGGAATCTACGAGCAGTACTTC
TRBJ1-5 | . | TRBV19 | TRBD1 | CASSSQGARSNQPQHF | TGTGCCAGTAGTAGCCAGGGGGCTAGGAGCAATCAGCCCCAGCATTTT
TRBJ2-1 | . | TRBV4-2 | TRBD2 | CASSQVASGSYEQFF | TGTGCCAGCAGCCAAGTGGCTAGCGGGAGCTATGAGCAGTTCTTC
TRBJ1-2 | . | TRBV7-3 | TRBD1 | CASSLFPGTGTYTF | TGTGCCAGCAGCTTATTTCCCGGGACAGGGACCTACACCTTC
TRBJ1-6 | . | TRBV5-8 | . | CASSGIGAGKSPLHF | TGTGCCAGCAGCGGGATTGGCGCAGGGAAATCACCCCTCCACTTT
TRBJ1-5 | . | TRBV2 | . | CASSERTDLLYQPQHF | TGTGCCAGCAGTGAACGGACAGATCTATTGTATCAGCCCCAGCATTTT
TRBJ1-1 | . | TRBV5-1 | . | CASSLAAANTEAFF | TGCGCCAGCAGCTTGGCGGCGGCGAACACTGAAGCTTTCTTT
TRBJ2-1 | . | TRBV6-6 | TRBD2 | CASRDNSGRFEQFF | TGTGCCAGCAGAGATAATAGCGGGAGATTTGAGCAGTTCTTC
TRBJ2-3 | . | TRBV12-5 | TRBD2 | CASGSSGSWADTQYF | TGTGCTAGTGGTTCTAGCGGGAGCTGGGCAGATACGCAGTATTTT
TRBJ2-6 | . | TRBV5-6 | TRBD1 | CASAGTGGVGANVLTF | TGTGCCAGCGCGGGGACAGGGGGTGTTGGGGCCAACGTCCTGACTTTC
TRBJ1-1 | once | TRBV19 | . | CASTLGLSNTEAFF | TGTGCCAGTACCCTAGGCCTATCGAACACTGAAGCTTTCTTT
TRBJ1-6 | . | TRBV10-3 | TRBD1 | CAPQAGTGNSPLHF | TGTGCCCCCCAGGCGGGGACAGGGAATTCACCCCTCCACTTT
TRBJ2-1 | few | TRBV5-4 | TRBD2 | CASSLERGDNEQFF | TGTGCCAGCAGCTTGGAACGGGGGGACAATGAGCAGTTCTTC
TRBJ2-1 | . | TRBV5-4 | TRBD2 | CASSLDQLAGGNEQFF | TGTGCCAGCAGCTTGGATCAGCTAGCGGGAGGGAATGAGCAGTTCTTC
TRBJ2-1 | . | TRBV4-3 | . | CASSQASSGNEQFF | TGCGCCAGCAGCCAAGCTAGTTCGGGCAATGAGCAGTTCTTC
TRBJ1-3 | . | TRBV6-5 | . | CASSYDRFSGNTIYF | TGTGCCAGCAGTTACGACAGGTTCTCTGGAAACACCATATATTTT
TRBJ1-4 | . | TRBV27 | TRBD1 | CASKRQGMGREKLFF | TGTGCCAGCAAGAGACAGGGGATGGGTCGTGAAAAACTGTTTTTT
TRBJ2-2 | . | TRBV7-9 | TRBD2 | CASSLGEGTGELFF | TGTGCCAGCAGCTTAGGGGAGGGCACCGGGGAGCTGTTTTTT
TRBJ1-2 | once | TRBV28 | TRBD1 | CASSTRTGRHGYTF | TGTGCCAGCAGCACTCGGACAGGAAGACATGGCTACACCTTC
TRBJ1-2 | . | TRBV5-6 | . | CASSLGGFWYGYTF | TGTGCCAGCAGCTTGGGGGGCTTCTGGTATGGCTACACCTTC
TRBJ1-1 | . | TRBV7-8 | . | CASSKQGVGTEAFF | TGTGCCAGCAGCAAGCAGGGTGTCGGGACTGAAGCTTTCTTT
TRBJ1-6 | . | TRBV4-1 | . | CASSQGGSDNSPLHF | TGCGCCAGCAGCCAAGGAGGTTCCGATAATTCACCCCTCCACTTT
TRBJ2-7 | . | TRBV7-6 | . | CASSLAPSREQYF | TGTGCCAGCAGCTTAGCGCCTAGCCGGGAGCAGTACTTC
TRBJ2-1 | . | TRBV30 | . | CAWSASGGARSYNEQFF | TGTGCCTGGAGTGCCTCAGGTGGCGCCCGCTCCTACAATGAGCAGTTCTTC
TRBJ2-1 | . | TRBV29-1 | TRBD2 | CSVEGLEGPAGPTYNEQFF | TGCAGCGTTGAAGGCCTGGAGGGACCAGCGGGGCCAACCTACAATGAGCAGTTCTTC
TRBJ2-7 | . | TRBV4-1 | . | CASSQGPDTHYEQYF | TGCGCCAGCAGCCAAGGTCCGGACACCCACTACGAGCAGTACTTC
TRBJ2-6 | . | TRBV18 | . | CASSPLQGLSTGANVLTF | TGTGCCAGCTCACCACTCCAGGGTCTCTCCACTGGGGCCAACGTCCTGACTTTC
TRBJ1-1 | few | TRBV30 | TRBD1 | CAWSVDRVNTEAFF | TGTGCCTGGAGTGTAGACAGGGTCAACACTGAAGCTTTCTTT
TRBJ1-3 | . | TRBV7-2 | . | CASSSEFNFGNTIYF | TGTGCCAGCAGTTCTGAGTTTAACTTTGGAAACACCATATATTTT
TRBJ2-6 | . | TRBV15 | . | CATREDSGANVLTF | TGTGCCACCAGAGAGGACTCTGGGGCCAACGTCCTGACTTTC
TRBJ1-2 | . | TRBV9 | . | CASSVVDRGGYTF | TGTGCCAGCAGCGTAGTTGATAGAGGAGGCTACACCTTC
TRBJ2-2 | . | TRBV5-4 | TRBD2 | CASSSYGLAGRTGELFF | TGTGCCAGCAGCTCCTATGGACTAGCGGGGCGCACCGGGGAGCTGTTTTTT